A single sample gave rise to the 2 T cell receptor beta chains below, sequenced in a study of regulatory T cells in long-lasting Graves disease. Time point: newly diagnosed GD, antithyroid drugs for less than 3 months. The authors made the TCR library using RNA they extracted from PBMCs. For TCR beta, libraries came from iRepertoire HTBI primers and Arm-PCR of CDR3 regions. TCRdb passed the multiplex PCR reads through MiXCR, listing each CDR3 protein once. The table has 350,000 to 450,000 distinct CDR3 sequences, more than 12% seen once. This sample was also put to use in a study of T cells in Graves' hyperthyroidism and ophthalmopathy.

The material sequenced was peripheral blood mononuclear cells (PBMCs), taken at new diagnosis, from a patient treated with antithyroid drugs. Receptors originate from a woman aged 25 to 39 with Graves disease.

Many counts were recorded for this clonotype. This sequence joins TRBV30 and TRBJ1-2; D is ambiguous. Germline CDR1 and CDR2: GTSNPN and SVGIG (reference sequence). This CDR3 comprises 11 residues. Trimming left V 1 base short and J 10 bases short, with 10 bases between. The CDR3 DNA is TGTGCCTGGAGTGCCCTAGTCGACTACACCTTC. Translation: CAWSALVDYTF.

Ten or more counts support this clonotype. The chain is built from TRBV27 and TRBJ2-5; no clear D gene. CDR3 length: 15 residues. V gave up 3 bases and J gave up 4 bases, with 15 bases separating them. CDR1 and CDR2 (germline): MNHEY, SMNVEV (reference sequence). The CDR3 nucleotides read TGTGCCAGCAGTTTTTCCGCAACAGTCGGAGAGACCCAGTACTTC. This gives the protein CASSFSATVGETQYF.